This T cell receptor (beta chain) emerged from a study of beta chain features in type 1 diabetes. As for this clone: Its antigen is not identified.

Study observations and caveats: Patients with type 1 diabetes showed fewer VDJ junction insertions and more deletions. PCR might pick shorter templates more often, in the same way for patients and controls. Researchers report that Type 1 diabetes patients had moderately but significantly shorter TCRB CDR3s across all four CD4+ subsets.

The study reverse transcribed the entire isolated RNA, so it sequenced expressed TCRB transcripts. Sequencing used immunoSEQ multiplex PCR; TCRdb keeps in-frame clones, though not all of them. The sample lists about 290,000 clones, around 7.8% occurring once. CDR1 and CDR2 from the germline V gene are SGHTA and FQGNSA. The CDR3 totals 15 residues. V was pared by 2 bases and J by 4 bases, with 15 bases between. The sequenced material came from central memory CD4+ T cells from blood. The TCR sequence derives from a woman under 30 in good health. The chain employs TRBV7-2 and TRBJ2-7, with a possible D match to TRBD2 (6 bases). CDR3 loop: CASSLSSKAGYEQYV. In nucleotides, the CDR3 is TGTGCCAGCAGCTTAAGTTCCAAAGCGGGTTACGAGCAGTACGTC.